One sample yielded the 13 T cell receptor beta chains listed below, sequenced in a study of cytomegalovirus exposure and HLA in healthy donors. Both 60 Vbeta primers and 13 Jbeta primers went into the PCR. Assay used: immunoSEQ multiplex PCR; TCRdb lists only in-frame clones, some missing. The top ten clones hold about 1.9% of a sample with 150,000 to 200,000 clones, about four fifths of them seen once. The sequenced sample consisted of PBMCs. The receptors stem from a woman aged 25 to 45 in good health and CMV-seronegative.

The rearrangement uses TRBV9 and TRBJ2-5; 9 bases agree with TRBD1. Germline loops: CDR1 SGDLS, CDR2 YYNGEE. The CDR3 has 16 residues. V lost 4 bases and J lost 7; bases outside the gene matches: 14. The CDR3 coding sequence is TGTGCCAGCAGCCCAAGAATGGGACAGGGATTTGGGACCCAGTACTTC. Encoded protein: CASSPRMGQGFGTQYF.

The chain links TRBV5-1 to TRBJ2-5; TRBD2 matches 10 bases. Germline V gives CDR1 SGHRS, CDR2 YFSETQ. V shed 0 bases, J shed 4 bases, and the junction held 9 bases outside the gene matches. This CDR3 is built from 17 residues. This CDR3 reads CASSLGVLAGDRETQYF. CDR3 nucleotides: TGCGCCAGCAGCTTGGGGGTTCTAGCGGGGGATCGAGAGACCCAGTACTTC.

The gene calls are TRBV7-3 and TRBJ2-2; 10 bases are shared with TRBD2. V lost 5 bases to trimming and J lost 7 bases; unmatched junction nucleotides: 10. This CDR3 has 16 amino acids. Per the germline V gene, CDR1 is SGHTA and CDR2 is FQGTGA. The chain's CDR3 is CASSVSGGDAVGELFF. The DNA of the CDR3 is TGTGCCAGCAGCGTAAGCGGGGGGGATGCCGTCGGGGAGCTGTTTTTT.

The V call is TRBV4-3, the J call TRBJ1-5; TRBD1 matches at 8 bases. CDR1 LGHNA and CDR2 YSLEER come from the germline V gene. The length of the CDR3 is 13 residues. This CDR3 reads CATAQGVNQPQHF. In DNA, the CDR3 is TGCGCAACGGCACAGGGGGTTAATCAGCCCCAGCATTTT.

This clone was found a few times. The chain employs TRBV5-8 and TRBJ1-5; no clear D. This CDR3 is built from 16 residues. Trimming shortened V by 0 bases and J by 3 bases, and 13 bases separated the two germline ends. CDR1 and CDR2 (germline): SGHTS, YDEGEE. CDR3 loop: CASSLGVVGNNQPQHF. The CDR3 DNA reads TGTGCCAGCAGCTTGGGAGTGGTCGGGAACAATCAGCCCCAGCATTTT.

The chain carries TRBV30 and TRBJ2-7, with 7 bases lining up with TRBD1. CDR3 length: 13 amino acids. Germline-derived CDR1 and CDR2 are GTSNPN and SVGIG (reference sequence). Trimming took 4 bases from V and 4 from J; bases not matched to a gene: 7. The CDR3 DNA sequence: TGTGCCTGGACGAGGGACAGTGGATACGAGCAGTACTTC. It translates to CAWTRDSGYEQYF.

The chain joins TRBV19 to TRBJ1-1; D unclear. The V gene's germline CDR1 is LNHDA and CDR2 SQIVND (reference sequence). The CDR3 loop spans 14 amino acids. V dropped 3 bases and J dropped 0 bases, with 8 bases sitting between them. The CDR3 coding sequence is TGTGCCAGTAGTATTCGTCAGGTGAACACTGAAGCTTTCTTT. Protein product: CASSIRQVNTEAFF.

This rearrangement joins TRBV4-1 to TRBJ2-3; 10 bases agree with TRBD2. CDR3 length: 17 amino acids. With V trimmed by 2 bases and J by 1 base, 6 bases remained unmatched. The germline gives CDR1 MGHRA, CDR2 YSYEKL. The CDR3 loop reads CASSQRSGGFGTDTQYF. DNA of the CDR3: TGCGCCAGCAGCCAACGTAGCGGGGGGTTTGGCACAGATACGCAGTATTTT.

This rearrangement joins TRBV25-1 to TRBJ1-6; D might be TRBD1 (5 bases). Looked up from germline, CDR1 is MGHDK and CDR2 is SYGVNS. The V and J ends lost 5 bases and 4 bases respectively, with 9 bases between them. CDR3 length: 14 amino acids. As DNA, the CDR3 is TGTGCCAGCAGTCCCCAGGGTTATAATTCACCCCTCCACTTT. It encodes CASSPQGYNSPLHF.

The chain links TRBV11-2 to TRBJ1-5, with D maybe TRBD1 (6 bases). V dropped 4 bases and J dropped 9 bases, with 16 bases sitting between them. CDR3 size: 14 residues. The germline gives CDR1 SGHAT, CDR2 FQNNGV. CDR3 DNA: TGTGCCAGCAGCTCAGGGGCCGACTCTGGGCCCCAGCATTTT. Amino acid sequence: CASSSGADSGPQHF.

This clone was seen once. The gene calls are TRBV2 and TRBJ2-7; 9 bases line up with TRBD2. V gave up 1 base and J gave up 3 bases; unmatched junction bases: 4. Looked up from germline, CDR1 is SNHLY and CDR2 is FYNNEI. The CDR3 sequence is 15 residues long. The CDR3 loop is CASSEETSGFYEQYF. CDR3 in DNA: TGTGCCAGCAGTGAAGAGACTAGCGGTTTCTACGAGCAGTACTTC. The entire variable domain, with the rest obtained from reference TRBV2 and TRBJ2-7, is as follows: EPEVTQTPSHQVTQMGQEVILRCVPISNHLYFYWYRQILGQKVEFLVSFYNNEISEKSEIFDDQFSVERPDGSNFTLKIRSTKLEDSAMYFCASSEETSGFYEQYFGPGTRLTVT.

In its sample, this clone was seen once. The genes are TRBV14 and TRBJ2-7; 7 bases map to TRBD1. The CDR3 contains 15 residues. The trim removed 0 bases at V and 3 bases at J, leaving 5 bases unmatched. Germline V gene data show CDR1 as SGHDN and CDR2 as FVKESK. The CDR3 DNA sequence: TGTGCCAGCAGCCAAGAGGACAGGTTGGACTACGAGCAGTACTTC. Encoded protein: CASSQEDRLDYEQYF.

The chain combines TRBV6-1 with TRBJ2-7, with a tentative D call TRBD2 (7 bases). This CDR3 is 16 amino acids long. CDR1 and CDR2 from the germline V gene are MNHNS and SASEGT. Deletions cut 1 base from V and 1 base from J, with 14 bases between. The CDR3 DNA reads TGTGCCAGCAGTGAAGTCGGAGGGGGGGGGTCCTACGAGCAGTACTTC. It encodes CASSEVGGGGSYEQYF.